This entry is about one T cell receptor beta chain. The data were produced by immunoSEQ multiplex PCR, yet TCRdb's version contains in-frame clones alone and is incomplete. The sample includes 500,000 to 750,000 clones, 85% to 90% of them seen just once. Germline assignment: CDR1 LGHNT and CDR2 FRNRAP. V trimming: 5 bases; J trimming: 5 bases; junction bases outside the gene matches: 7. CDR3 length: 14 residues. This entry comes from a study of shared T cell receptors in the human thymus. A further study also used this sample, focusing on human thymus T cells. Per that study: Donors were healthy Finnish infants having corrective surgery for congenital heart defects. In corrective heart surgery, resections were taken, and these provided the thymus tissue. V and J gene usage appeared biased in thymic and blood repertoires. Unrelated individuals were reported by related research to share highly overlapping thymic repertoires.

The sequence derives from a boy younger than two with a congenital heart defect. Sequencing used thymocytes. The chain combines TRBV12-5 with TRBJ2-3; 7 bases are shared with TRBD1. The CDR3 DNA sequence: TGTGCTAGTGGTCACGACAGGGACATAGATACGCAGTATTTT. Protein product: CASGHDRDIDTQYF.